The 7 T cell receptor beta chains presented below share a single source sample, sequenced in a study of blood T cell repertoires in COVID-19. Profiled with immunoSEQ multiplex PCR; TCRdb holds only in-frame clones, not every one. There are more than 300,000 clones in the sample; approximately 87% occur only once, and about 6% lies in the top ten. Sequencing was done on a sample of peripheral blood. The receptors derive from a woman between 50 and 59 years old with COVID-19, enrolled during active disease.

CDR3 nucleotide sequence: TGTGCCAGCAGCAAACTAACCGGGACACTGATTCTCTCTGGGGCCAACGTCCTGACTTTC. This codes for CASSKLTGTLILSGANVLTF. The chain couples TRBV21-1 to TRBJ2-6; the D call in the table, TRBD1, was not verified against the DNA. TRBV21-1 is a listed pseudogene. This CDR3 has 20 residues.

This clone has more than one count but fewer than ten. The chain recombines TRBV5-1 with TRBJ1-5, with D hard to call. Germline assignment: CDR1 SGHRS and CDR2 YFSETQ. CDR3 length: 13 residues. V lost 1 base and J 5 bases, leaving 7 bases between the germline ends. The CDR3 spells CASSLIPDQPQHF. CDR3 nucleotide sequence: TGCGCCAGCAGCTTGATCCCCGATCAGCCCCAGCATTTT.

The V call is TRBV14, the J call TRBJ1-4, with a tentative D call TRBD1 (6 bases). Trimming pared 6 bases from V and 8 bases from J, leaving 16 bases between. CDR1 is SGHDN, CDR2 FVKESK, per germline. The CDR3 spans 14 residues. This CDR3 reads CASRPAGVKEKLFF. CDR3 DNA sequence: TGTGCCAGCAGACCCGCAGGGGTCAAAGAAAAACTGTTTTTT.

The chain recombines TRBV28 with TRBJ1-1; D may be TRBD1 (5 bases). Germline V gene data show CDR1 as MDHEN and CDR2 as SYDVKM. Trimming cost V 6 bases and J 4 bases, with 15 bases left between them. This CDR3 has 14 residues. CDR3 loop: CASSRGSLGTEAFF. The CDR3 nucleotides read TGTGCCAGCAGCCGGGGGAGTCTGGGCACTGAAGCTTTCTTT. The full variable domain, completed using reference TRBV28 and TRBJ1-1, is DVKVTQSSRYLVKRTGEKVFLECVQDMDHENMFWYRQDPGLGLRLIYFSYDVKMKEKGDIPEGYSVSREKKERFSLILESASTNQTSMYLCASSRGSLGTEAFFGQGTRLTVV.

V gene TRBV5-1 combines with J gene TRBJ2-1; 7 bases line up with TRBD1. This CDR3 region has 17 residues. Losses at the gene ends were 3 bases for V and 6 bases for J; bases not matched to a gene: 15. Germline CDR1 and CDR2: SGHRS and YFSETQ. The CDR3 nucleotides are TGCGCCAGCAGCTCCGCTCTGTTGACAGGGATTGGCAATGAGCAGTTCTTC. Protein: CASSSALLTGIGNEQFF.

This chain links TRBV19 with TRBJ2-3; D possibly corresponds to TRBD1 (6 bases). The CDR3 sequence is 16 residues long. The germline V gene has CDR1 LNHDA and CDR2 SQIVND (reference sequence). Trimming took off 3 bases at V and 1 base at J, with 14 bases between the two ends. The CDR3 loop is CASSILAGVRTDTQYF. CDR3 nucleotide sequence: TGTGCCAGTAGTATCTTGGCAGGGGTGCGCACAGATACGCAGTATTTT.

V usage is TRBV6-5 and J usage is TRBJ2-1, with 7 bases lining up with TRBD2. In germline, CDR1 is MNHEY, CDR2 SVGAGI. J was trimmed by 2 bases and V by 8 bases; bases with no gene match: 9. The CDR3 is 15 residues long. CDR3 nucleotide sequence: TGTGCCAGCGGACCTAGCGGCCCCCCCTACAATGAGCAGTTCTTC. It yields the protein CASGPSGPPYNEQFF.